These 2 T cell receptor beta chains came from one sample sequenced in a study of blood T cells in healthy people across ages. For the second PCR, which ran for about 7 to 11 cycles, a sample-barcoded 5' primer and a J-beta primer mix were used. One entry per CDR3 protein, called by TCRdb with MiXCR from the 5' RACE reads. There are fewer than 800,000 distinct CDR3 sequences in the sample; roughly 21% occur only once, and 3% to 4.5% lies in the top ten. The source material was blood. Receptors originate from a man in his 70s in good health.

In its sample, this clonotype was seen a few times. The V gene is TRBV7-3, the J gene TRBJ2-5; D call uncertain. Matching the DNA end better, TRBJ2-1 makes the J call doubtful. The CDR3 extends over 13 amino acids. The germline V gene has CDR1 SGHTA and CDR2 FQGTGA. CDR3 DNA sequence: TGTGCCAGCAGCTTAAGCCCAAGGGATGAGCAGTTCTTC. Translating it yields CASSLSPRDEQFF.

This clonotype occurred many times. CDR3 amino acids: CASSLGAGVLGELFF. CDR3 DNA sequence: TGTGCCAGCAGTTTGGGGGCGGGAGTCCTCGGGGAGCTGTTTTTT. This chain joins TRBV27 and TRBJ2-2; tentatively, D is TRBD2 (7 bases). There are 15 residues in the CDR3. V shed 3 bases and J shed 7 bases, with 15 bases lying between them. Per the germline V gene, CDR1 is MNHEY and CDR2 is SMNVEV (reference sequence).